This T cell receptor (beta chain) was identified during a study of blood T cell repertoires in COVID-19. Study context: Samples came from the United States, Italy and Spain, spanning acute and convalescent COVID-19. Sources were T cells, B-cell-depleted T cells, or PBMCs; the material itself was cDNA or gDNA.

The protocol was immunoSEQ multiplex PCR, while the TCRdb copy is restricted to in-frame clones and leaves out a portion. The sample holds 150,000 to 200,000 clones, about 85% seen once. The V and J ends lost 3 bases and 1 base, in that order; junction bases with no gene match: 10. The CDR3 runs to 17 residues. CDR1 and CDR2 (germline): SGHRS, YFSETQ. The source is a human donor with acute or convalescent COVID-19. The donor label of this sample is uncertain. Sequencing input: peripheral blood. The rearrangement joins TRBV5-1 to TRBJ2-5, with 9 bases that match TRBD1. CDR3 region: CASSSPGTGSFQETQYF. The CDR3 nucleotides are TGCGCCAGCAGCTCCCCCGGGACAGGGTCTTTCCAAGAGACCCAGTACTTC. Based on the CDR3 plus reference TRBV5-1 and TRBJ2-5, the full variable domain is KAGVTQTPRYLIKTRGQQVTLSCSPISGHRSVSWYQQTPGQGLQFLFEYFSETQRNKGNFPGRFSGRQFSNSRSEMNVSTLELGDSALYLCASSSPGTGSFQETQYFGPGTRLLVL.